The entry below gives a single T cell receptor beta chain sequence along with its context. What it recognizes is unknown. The source of the sample is a study of CD8 T cells in ankylosing spondylitis. The study, taken as a whole, reports: Some motif variants were previously reported in reactive arthritis synovial fluid and blood. What appeared characteristic of ankylosing spondylitis blood was a TCR beta motif of about eight highly homologous variants.

Trimming removed 4 bases from V and 2 bases from J, with 12 bases in between. The CDR3 runs 14 residues. The germline V gene has CDR1 LNHDA and CDR2 SQIVND (reference sequence). TCRdb reprocessed the 5' RACE reads with MiXCR, giving one entry per CDR3 protein. The data show about 400,000 distinct CDR3 sequences, more than 20% seen once. The rearrangement links TRBV19 to TRBJ2-7; D might be TRBD1 or TRBD2, each matching 5 bases. The sequence came from a male donor with ankylosing spondylitis or in good health (not recorded which). Input material: blood, either unsorted or a sorted T cell fraction (not recorded which). CDR3 nucleotides: TGTGCCAGTAGTACCCGGGACGGCCCCTACGAGCAGTACTTC. Its protein product is CASSTRDGPYEQYF.